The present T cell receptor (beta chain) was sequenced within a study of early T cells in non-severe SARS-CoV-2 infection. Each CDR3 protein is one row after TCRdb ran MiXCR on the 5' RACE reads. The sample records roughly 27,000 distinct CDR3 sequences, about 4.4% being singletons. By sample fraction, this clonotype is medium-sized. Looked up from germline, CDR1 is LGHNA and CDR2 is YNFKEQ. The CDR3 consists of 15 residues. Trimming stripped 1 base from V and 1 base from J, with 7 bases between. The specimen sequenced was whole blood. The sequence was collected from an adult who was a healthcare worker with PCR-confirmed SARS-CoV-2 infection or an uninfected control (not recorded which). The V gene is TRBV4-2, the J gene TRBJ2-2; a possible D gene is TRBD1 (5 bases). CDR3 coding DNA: TGTGCCAGCAGCCAAGTTACAGGGAACACCGGGGAGCTGTTTTTT. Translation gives CASSQVTGNTGELFF.